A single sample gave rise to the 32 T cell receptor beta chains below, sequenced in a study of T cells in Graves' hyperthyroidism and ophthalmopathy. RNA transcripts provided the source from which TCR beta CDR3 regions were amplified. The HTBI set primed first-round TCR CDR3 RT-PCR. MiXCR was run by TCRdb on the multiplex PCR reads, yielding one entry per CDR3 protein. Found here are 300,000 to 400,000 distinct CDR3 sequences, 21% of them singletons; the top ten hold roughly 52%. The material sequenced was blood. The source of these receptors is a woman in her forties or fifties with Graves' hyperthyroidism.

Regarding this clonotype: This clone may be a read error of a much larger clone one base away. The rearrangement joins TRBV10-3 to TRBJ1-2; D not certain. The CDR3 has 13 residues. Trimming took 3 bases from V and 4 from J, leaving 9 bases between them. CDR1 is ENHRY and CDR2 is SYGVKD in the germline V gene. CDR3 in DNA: TGTGCCATCAGTGACCTAGAGAGCTATGGCTACACCTTC. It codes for CAISDLESYGYTF.

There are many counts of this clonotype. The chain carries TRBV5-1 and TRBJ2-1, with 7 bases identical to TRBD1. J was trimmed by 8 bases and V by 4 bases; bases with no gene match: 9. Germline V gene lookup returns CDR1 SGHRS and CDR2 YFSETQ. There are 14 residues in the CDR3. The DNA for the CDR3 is TGCGCCAGCAGCCTCCCGACAGGGTCCCATGAGCAGTTCTTC. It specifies CASSLPTGSHEQFF.

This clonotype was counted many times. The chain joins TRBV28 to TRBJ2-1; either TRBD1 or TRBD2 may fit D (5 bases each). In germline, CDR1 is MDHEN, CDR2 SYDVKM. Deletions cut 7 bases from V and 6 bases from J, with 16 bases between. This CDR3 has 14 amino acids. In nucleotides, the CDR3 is TGTGCCAGCACTCCCCGGGACCGTCTCAATGAGCAGTTCTTC. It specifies CASTPRDRLNEQFF.

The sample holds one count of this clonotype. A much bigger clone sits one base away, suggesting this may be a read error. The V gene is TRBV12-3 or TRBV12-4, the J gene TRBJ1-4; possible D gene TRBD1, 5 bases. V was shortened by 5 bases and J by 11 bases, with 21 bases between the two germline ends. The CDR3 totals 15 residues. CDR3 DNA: TGTGCCAGCAGTCTCCCTGGGGCAGCGGGCAGGAAACTGTTTTTT. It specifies CASSLPGAAGRKLFF.

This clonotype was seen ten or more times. CDR3 bases: TGTGCCAGCATTGAGGGGAACACCGGGGAGCTGTTTTTT. Its translation: CASIEGNTGELFF. The chain has TRBV28 and TRBJ2-2; D is perhaps TRBD2 (5 bases). The germline V gene has CDR1 MDHEN and CDR2 SYDVKM. The ends were cut back, 7 bases at V and 1 base at J, with 7 bases in the middle. This CDR3 has 13 residues.

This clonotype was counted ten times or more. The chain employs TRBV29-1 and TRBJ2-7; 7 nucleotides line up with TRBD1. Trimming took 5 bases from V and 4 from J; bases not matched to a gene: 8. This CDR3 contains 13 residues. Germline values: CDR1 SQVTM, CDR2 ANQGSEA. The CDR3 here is CSVLTGMVYEQYF. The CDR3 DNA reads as TGCAGCGTTTTGACAGGGATGGTTTACGAGCAGTACTTC.

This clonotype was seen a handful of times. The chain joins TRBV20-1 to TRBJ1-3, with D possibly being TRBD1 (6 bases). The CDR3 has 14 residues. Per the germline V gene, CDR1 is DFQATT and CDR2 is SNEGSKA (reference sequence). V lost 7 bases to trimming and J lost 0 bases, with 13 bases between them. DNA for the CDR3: TGCAGTGTCACGGACAGAACCTCTGGAAACACCATATATTTT. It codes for CSVTDRTSGNTIYF.

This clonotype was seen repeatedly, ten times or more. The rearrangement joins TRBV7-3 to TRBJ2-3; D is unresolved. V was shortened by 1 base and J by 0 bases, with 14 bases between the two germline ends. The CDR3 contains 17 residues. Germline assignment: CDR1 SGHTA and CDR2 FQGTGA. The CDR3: CASSLIQVSVSTDTQYF. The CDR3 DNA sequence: TGTGCCAGCAGCTTAATTCAGGTATCTGTAAGCACAGATACGCAGTATTTT.

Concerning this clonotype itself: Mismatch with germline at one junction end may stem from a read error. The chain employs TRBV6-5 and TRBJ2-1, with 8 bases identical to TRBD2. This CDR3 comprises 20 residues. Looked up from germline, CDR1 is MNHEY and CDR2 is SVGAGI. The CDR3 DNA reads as TGTGCCAGCAGTTACGGGACGGGAGGGCGGGCCGGGAGCTCCTACAATGAGCAGTCCTTC. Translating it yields CASSYGTGGRAGSSYNEQSF.

This chain's CDR3 is CASRRGDRDSPLHF. Here the CDR3 DNA reads TGTGCCAGCAGAAGGGGGGACAGGGACTCACCCCTCCACTTT. V gene TRBV7-6 combines with J gene TRBJ1-6; 9 bases are shared with TRBD1. The CDR3 length is 14 residues. V lost 6 bases and J lost 10; bases outside the gene matches: 7. Germline assignment: CDR1 SGHVS and CDR2 FNYEAQ.

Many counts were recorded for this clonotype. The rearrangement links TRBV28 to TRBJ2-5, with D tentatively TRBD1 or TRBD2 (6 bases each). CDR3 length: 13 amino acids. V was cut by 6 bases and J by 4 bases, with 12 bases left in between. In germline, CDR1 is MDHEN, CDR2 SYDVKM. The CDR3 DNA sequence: TGTGCCAGCAGCCGCAGGGGAGGAGAGACCCAGTACTTC. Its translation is CASSRRGGETQYF.

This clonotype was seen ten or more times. CDR3 loop: CSAGGTYGYTF. The CDR3 nucleotides are TGCAGCGCTGGCGGGACCTATGGCTACACCTTC. The V call is TRBV29-1, the J call TRBJ1-2, with a possible D match to TRBD1 (5 bases). This CDR3 contains 11 residues. The germline V and J ends were trimmed by 7 bases and 4 bases, with 10 bases remaining between them. Germline CDR1 and CDR2: SQVTM and ANQGSEA.

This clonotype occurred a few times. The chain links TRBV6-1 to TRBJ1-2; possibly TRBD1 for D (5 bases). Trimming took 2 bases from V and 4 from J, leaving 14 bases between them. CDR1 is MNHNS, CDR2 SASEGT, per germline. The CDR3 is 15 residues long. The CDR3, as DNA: TGTGCCAGCAGTGAACCTCGGGGAAGGGGCTATGGCTACACCTTC. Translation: CASSEPRGRGYGYTF.

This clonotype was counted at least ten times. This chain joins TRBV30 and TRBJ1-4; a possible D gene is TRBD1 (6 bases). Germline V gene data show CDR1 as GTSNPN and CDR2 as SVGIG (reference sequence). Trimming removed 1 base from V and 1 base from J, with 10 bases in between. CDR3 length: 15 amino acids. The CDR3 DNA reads TGTGCCTGGAGTGAGGGGGGTATAACTAATGAAAAACTGTTTTTT. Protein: CAWSEGGITNEKLFF.

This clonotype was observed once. The CDR3, as DNA: TGTGCCAGCAGCGTAGCGGGGTGGAATTCACCCCTCCACTTT. Encoded protein: CASSVAGWNSPLHF. The chain combines TRBV9 with TRBJ1-6; D remains unclear. Trimming stripped 0 bases from V and 7 bases from J, with 8 bases between. The CDR3 length is 14 residues. The germline gives CDR1 SGDLS, CDR2 YYNGEE.

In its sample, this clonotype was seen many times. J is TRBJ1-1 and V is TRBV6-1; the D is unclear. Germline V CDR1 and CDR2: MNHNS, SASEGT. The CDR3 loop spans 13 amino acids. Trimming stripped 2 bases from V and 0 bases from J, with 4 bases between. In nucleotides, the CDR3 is TGTGCCAGCAGTGAATTTTTGAACACTGAAGCTTTCTTT. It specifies CASSEFLNTEAFF.

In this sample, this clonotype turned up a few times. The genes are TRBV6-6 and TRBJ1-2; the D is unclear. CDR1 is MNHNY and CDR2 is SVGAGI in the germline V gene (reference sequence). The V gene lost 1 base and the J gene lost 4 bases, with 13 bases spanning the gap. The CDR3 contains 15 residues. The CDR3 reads CASSYCIRFCYGYTF. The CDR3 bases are TGTGCCAGCAGTTACTGTATCCGATTTTGCTATGGCTACACCTTC.

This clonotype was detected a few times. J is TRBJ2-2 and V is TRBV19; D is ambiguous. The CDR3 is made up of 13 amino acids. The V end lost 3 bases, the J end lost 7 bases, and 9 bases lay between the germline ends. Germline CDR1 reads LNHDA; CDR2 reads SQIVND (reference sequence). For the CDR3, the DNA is TGTGCCAGTAGTATGATGGGGATCGGGGAGCTGTTTTTT. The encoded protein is CASSMMGIGELFF.

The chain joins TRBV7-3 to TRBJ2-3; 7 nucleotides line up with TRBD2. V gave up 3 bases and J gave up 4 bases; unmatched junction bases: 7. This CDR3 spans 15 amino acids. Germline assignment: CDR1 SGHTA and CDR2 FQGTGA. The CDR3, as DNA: TGTGCCAGCAGCTTGGTAGCGGGCATGGCAGATACGCAGTATTTT. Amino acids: CASSLVAGMADTQYF.

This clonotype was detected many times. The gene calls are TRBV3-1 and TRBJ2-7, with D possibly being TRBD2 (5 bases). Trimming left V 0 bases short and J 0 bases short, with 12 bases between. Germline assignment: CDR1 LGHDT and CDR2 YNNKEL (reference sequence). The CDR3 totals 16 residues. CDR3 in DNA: TGTGCCAGCAGCCAAGAAGGGCTAGCCGTCTCCTACGAGCAGTACTTC. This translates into CASSQEGLAVSYEQYF.

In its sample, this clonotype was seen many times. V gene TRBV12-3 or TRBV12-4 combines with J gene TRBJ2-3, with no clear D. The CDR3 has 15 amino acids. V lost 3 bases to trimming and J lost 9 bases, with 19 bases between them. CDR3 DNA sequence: TGTGCCAGCAGTTTCCTTCCCAACCTCTCGGACACGCAGTATTTT. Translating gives CASSFLPNLSDTQYF.

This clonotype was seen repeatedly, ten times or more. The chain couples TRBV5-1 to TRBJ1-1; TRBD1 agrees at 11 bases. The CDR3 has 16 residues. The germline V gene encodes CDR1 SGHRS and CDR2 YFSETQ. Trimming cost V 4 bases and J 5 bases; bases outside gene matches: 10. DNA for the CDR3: TGCGCCAGCAGCCCCAGGACAGGGGGCGTCGGGACTGAAGCTTTCTTT. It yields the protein CASSPRTGGVGTEAFF. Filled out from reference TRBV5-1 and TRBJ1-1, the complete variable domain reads KAGVTQTPRYLIKTRGQQVTLSCSPISGHRSVSWYQQTPGQGLQFLFEYFSETQRNKGNFPGRFSGRQFSNSRSEMNVSTLELGDSALYLCASSPRTGGVGTEAFFGQGTRLTVV.

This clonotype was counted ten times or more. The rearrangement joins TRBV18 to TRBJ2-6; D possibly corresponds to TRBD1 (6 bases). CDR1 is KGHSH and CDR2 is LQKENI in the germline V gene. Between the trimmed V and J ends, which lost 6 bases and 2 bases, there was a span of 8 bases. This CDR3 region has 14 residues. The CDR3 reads CASSPGAGANVLTF. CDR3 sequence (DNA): TGTGCCAGCTCGCCAGGGGCTGGGGCCAACGTCCTGACTTTC.

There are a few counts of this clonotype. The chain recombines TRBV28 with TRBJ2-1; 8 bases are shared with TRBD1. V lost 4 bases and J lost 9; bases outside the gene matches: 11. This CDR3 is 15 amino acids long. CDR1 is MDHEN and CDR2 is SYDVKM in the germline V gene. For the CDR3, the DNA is TGTGCCAGCAGTTCCATGACAGGGGTGGATTCTGAGCAGTTCTTC. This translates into CASSSMTGVDSEQFF.

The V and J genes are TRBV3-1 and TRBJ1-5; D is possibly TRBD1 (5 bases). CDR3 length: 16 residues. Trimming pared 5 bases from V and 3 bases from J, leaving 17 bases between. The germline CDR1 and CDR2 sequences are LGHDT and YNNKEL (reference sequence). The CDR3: CASSAGGALNNQPQHF. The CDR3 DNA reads TGTGCCAGCAGCGCCGGAGGGGCCCTCAACAATCAGCCCCAGCATTTT.

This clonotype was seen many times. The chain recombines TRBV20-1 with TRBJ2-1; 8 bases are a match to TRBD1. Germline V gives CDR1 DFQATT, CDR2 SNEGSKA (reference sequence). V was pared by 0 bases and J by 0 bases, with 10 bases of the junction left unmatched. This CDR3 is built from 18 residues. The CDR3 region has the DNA TGCAGTGCTAGAGACCCAGGTGGGGACAGGCGCTCCTACAATGAGCAGTTCTTC. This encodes CSARDPGGDRRSYNEQFF.

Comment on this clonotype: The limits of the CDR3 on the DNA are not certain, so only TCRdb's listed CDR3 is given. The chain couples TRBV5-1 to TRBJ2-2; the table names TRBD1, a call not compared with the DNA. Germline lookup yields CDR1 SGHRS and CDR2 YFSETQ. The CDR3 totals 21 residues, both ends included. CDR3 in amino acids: CASSFYICSAQGTVGTGELFF.

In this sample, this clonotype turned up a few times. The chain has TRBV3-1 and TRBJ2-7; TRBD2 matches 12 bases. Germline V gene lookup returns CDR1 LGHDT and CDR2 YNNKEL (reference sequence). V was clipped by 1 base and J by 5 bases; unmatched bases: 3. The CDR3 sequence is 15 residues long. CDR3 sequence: CASSQGTSGVHEQYF. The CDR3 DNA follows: TGTGCCAGCAGCCAAGGGACTAGCGGGGTCCACGAGCAGTACTTC.

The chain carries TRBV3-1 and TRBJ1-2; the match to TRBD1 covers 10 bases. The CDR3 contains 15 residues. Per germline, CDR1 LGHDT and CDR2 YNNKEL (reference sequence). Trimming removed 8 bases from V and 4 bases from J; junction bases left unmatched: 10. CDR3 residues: CASGSTGGASYGYTF. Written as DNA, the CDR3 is TGTGCCAGCGGATCGACAGGGGGCGCGTCCTATGGCTACACCTTC.

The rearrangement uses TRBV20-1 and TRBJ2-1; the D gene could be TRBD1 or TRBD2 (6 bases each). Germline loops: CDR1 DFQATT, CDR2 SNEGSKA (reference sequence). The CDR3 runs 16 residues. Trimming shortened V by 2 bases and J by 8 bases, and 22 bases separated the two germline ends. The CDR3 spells CSARSVASSGGDEQFF. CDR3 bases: TGCAGTGCTAGATCGGTAGCGTCTTCCGGGGGCGATGAGCAGTTCTTC.

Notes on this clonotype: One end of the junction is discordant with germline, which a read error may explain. This CDR3 is CASSFKGNTEASF. CDR3 DNA sequence: TGTGCCAGCAGTTTTAAGGGGAACACTGAAGCTTCCTTT. The chain employs TRBV28 and TRBJ1-1, with D possibly TRBD1 on 5 matching bases. This CDR3 region has 13 residues. Germline values: CDR1 MDHEN, CDR2 SYDVKM.

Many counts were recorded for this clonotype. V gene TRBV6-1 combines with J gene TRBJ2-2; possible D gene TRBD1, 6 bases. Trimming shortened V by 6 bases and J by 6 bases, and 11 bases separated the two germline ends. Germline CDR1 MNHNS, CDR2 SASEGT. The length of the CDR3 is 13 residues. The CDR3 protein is CASSAGAAGELFF. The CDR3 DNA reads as TGTGCCAGCAGCGCAGGGGCGGCCGGGGAGCTGTTTTTT.